A single TCR beta chain is shown here with its context. Using immunoSEQ multiplex PCR, the repertoire was profiled, and TCRdb retains in-frame clones only, with some absent. Here the sample spans about 12,000 clones, roughly 87% being singletons. Germline CDR1 is SGHDN and CDR2 is FVKESK. Trimming stripped 1 base from V and 0 bases from J, with 15 bases between. The CDR3 extends over 17 amino acids. This entry is derived from a study of chemoradiotherapy in HPV16-positive cancers. The gene calls are TRBV14 and TRBJ1-1; D gene unclear. Source: blood, taken from a patient who underwent chemoradiotherapy. The sequence was obtained from a human donor with HPV-associated anogenital cancer. This chain's CDR3 is CASSQGFDWHMNTEAFF. In DNA, the CDR3 is TGTGCCAGCAGCCAAGGATTCGACTGGCACATGAACACTGAAGCTTTCTTT.